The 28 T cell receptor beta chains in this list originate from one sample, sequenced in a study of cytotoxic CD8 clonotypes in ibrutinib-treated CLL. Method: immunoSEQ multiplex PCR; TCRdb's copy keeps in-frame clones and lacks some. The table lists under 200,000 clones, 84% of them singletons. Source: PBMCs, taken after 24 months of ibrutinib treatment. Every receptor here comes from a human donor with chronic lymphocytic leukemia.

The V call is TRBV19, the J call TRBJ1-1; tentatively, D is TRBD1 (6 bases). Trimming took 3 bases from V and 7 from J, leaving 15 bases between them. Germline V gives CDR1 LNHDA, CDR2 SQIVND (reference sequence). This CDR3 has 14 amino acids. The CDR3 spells CASSILAGVNEAFF. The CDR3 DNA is TGTGCCAGTAGTATCCTGGCAGGGGTCAATGAAGCTTTCTTT.

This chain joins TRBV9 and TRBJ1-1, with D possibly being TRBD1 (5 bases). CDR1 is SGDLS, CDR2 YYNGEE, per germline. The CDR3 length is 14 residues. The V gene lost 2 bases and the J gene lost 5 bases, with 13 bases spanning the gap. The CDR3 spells CASSVGQRGTEAFF. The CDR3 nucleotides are TGTGCCAGCAGCGTTGGACAACGTGGTACTGAAGCTTTCTTT.

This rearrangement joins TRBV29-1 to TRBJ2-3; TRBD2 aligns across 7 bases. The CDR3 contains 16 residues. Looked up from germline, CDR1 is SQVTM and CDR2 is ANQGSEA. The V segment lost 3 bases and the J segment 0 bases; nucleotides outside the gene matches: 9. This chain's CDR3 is CSVDFGRTSSTDTQYF. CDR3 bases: TGCAGCGTTGACTTCGGGAGGACCTCTAGCACAGATACGCAGTATTTT.

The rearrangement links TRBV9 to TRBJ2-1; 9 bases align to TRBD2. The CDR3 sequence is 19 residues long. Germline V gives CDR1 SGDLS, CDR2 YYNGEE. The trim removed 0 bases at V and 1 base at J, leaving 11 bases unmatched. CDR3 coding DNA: TGTGCCAGCAGCGTAGAGGGCCTAGCGGGACTTGGGTCCTACAATGAGCAGTTCTTC. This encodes CASSVEGLAGLGSYNEQFF.

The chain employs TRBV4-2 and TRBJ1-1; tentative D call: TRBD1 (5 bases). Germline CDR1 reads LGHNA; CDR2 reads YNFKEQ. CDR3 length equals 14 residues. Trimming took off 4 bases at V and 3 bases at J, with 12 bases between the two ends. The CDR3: CASSLGREDTEAFF. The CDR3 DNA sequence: TGTGCCAGCAGCCTTGGCAGGGAGGACACTGAAGCTTTCTTT.

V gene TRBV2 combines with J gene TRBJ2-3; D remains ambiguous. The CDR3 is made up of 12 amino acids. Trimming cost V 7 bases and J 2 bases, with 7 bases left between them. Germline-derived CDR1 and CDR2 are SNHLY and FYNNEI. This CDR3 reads CASTPNTDTQYF. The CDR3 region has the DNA TGTGCCAGCACCCCGAACACAGATACGCAGTATTTT.

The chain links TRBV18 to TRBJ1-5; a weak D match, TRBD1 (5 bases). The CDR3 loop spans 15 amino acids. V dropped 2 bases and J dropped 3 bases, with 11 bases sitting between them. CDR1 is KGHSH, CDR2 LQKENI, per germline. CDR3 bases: TGTGCCAGCTCACCAGGCAGGGCGAACAATCAGCCCCAGCATTTT. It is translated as CASSPGRANNQPQHF.

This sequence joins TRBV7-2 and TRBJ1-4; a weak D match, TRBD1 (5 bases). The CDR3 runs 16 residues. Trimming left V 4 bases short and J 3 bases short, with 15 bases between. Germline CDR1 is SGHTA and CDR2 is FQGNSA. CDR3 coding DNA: TGTGCCAGCAGCTCATACGGGGTAGGGGCTAATGAAAAACTGTTTTTT. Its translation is CASSSYGVGANEKLFF.

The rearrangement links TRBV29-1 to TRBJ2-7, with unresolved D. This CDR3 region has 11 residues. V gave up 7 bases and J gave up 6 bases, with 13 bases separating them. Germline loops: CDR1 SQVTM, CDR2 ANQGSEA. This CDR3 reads CSAVDGFEQYF. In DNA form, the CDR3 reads TGCAGCGCTGTGGACGGTTTCGAGCAGTACTTC.

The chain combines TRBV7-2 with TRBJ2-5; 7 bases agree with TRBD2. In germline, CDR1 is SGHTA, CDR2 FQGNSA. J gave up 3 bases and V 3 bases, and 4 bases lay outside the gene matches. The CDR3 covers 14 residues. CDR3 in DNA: TGTGCCAGCAGCTTGAGCGGGACTAAAGAGACCCAGTACTTC. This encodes CASSLSGTKETQYF.

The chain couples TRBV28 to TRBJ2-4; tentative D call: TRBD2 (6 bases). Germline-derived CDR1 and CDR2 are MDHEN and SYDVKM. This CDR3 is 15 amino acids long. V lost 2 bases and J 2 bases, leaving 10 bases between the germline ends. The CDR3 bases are TGTGCCAGCAGTTTACCGGGGAGGACCAAAAACATTCAGTACTTC. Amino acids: CASSLPGRTKNIQYF.

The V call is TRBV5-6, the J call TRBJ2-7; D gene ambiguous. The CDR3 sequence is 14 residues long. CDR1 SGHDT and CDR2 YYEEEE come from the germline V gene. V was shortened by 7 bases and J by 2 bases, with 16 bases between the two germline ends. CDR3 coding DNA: TGTGCCAGCGCCCTCCGTCGGGCTACCTACGAGCAGTACTTC. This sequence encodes CASALRRATYEQYF.

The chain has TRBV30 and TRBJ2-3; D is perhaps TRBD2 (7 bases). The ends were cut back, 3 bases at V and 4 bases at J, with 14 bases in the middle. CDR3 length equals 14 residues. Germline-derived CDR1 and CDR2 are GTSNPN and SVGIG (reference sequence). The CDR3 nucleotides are TGTGCCTGGAGAGGGAAAGGGGGGGCAGATACGCAGTATTTT. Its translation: CAWRGKGGADTQYF.

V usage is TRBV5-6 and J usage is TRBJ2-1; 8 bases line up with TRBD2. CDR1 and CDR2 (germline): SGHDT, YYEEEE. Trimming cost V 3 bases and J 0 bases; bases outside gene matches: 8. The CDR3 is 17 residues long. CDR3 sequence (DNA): TGTGCCAGCAGCTCTTATTTCAGCGGGAGCTCCTACAATGAGCAGTTCTTC. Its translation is CASSSYFSGSSYNEQFF.

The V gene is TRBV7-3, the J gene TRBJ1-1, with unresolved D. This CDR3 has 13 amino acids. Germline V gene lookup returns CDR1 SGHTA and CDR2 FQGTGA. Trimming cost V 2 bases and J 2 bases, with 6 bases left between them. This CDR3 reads CASSLDSNTEAFF. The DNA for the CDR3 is TGTGCCAGCAGCTTAGATAGCAACACTGAAGCTTTCTTT.

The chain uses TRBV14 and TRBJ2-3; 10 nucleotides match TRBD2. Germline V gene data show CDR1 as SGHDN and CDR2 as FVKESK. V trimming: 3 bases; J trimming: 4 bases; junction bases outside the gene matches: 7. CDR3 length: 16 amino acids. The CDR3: CASSHPSGSRADTQYF. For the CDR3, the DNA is TGTGCCAGCAGCCACCCTAGCGGGAGCAGGGCAGATACGCAGTATTTT.

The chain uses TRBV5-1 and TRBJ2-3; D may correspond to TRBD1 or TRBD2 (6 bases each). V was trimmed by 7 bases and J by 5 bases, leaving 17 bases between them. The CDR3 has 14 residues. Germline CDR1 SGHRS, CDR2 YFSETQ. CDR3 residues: CASWGGRGGDTQYF. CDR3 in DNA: TGCGCCAGCTGGGGAGGCAGGGGAGGAGATACGCAGTATTTT.

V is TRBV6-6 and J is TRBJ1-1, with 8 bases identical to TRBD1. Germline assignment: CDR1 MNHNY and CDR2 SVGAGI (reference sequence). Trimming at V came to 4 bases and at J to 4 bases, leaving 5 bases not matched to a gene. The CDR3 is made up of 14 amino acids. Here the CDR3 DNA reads TGTGCCAGCAGTTTAGACAGGGGAGGCACTGAAGCTTTCTTT. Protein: CASSLDRGGTEAFF.

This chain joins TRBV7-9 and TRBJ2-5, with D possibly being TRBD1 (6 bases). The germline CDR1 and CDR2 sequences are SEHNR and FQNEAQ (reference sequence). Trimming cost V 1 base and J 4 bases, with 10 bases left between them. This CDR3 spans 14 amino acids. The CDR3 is CASSLVGRGETQYF. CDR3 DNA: TGTGCCAGCAGCTTAGTAGGCAGGGGAGAGACCCAGTACTTC.

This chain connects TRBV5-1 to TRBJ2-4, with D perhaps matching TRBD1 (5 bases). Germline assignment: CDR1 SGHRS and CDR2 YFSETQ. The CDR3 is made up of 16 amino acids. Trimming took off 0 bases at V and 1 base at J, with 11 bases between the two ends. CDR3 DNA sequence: TGCGCCAGCAGCTTGGGATGGGGCGACGCCAAAAACATTCAGTACTTC. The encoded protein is CASSLGWGDAKNIQYF.

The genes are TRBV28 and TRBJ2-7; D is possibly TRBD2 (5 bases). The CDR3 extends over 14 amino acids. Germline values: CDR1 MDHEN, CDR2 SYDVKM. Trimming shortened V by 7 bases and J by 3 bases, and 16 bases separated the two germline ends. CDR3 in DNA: TGTGCCAGCATCTCGAGCGGTAGTGACTACGAGCAGTACTTC. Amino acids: CASISSGSDYEQYF.

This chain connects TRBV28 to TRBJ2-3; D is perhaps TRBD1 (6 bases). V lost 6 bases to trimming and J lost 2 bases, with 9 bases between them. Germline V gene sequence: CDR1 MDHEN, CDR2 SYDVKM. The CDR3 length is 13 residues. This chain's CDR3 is CASRGDNTDTQYF. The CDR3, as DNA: TGTGCCAGCAGGGGGGACAACACAGATACGCAGTATTTT.

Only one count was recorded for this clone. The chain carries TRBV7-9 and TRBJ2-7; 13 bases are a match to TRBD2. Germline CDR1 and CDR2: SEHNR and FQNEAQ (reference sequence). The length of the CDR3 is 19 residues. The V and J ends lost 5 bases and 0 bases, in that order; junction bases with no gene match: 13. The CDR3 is CASSPRTSGSPSNSYEQYF. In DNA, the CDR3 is TGTGCCAGCAGCCCAAGGACTAGCGGGAGTCCCTCCAACTCCTACGAGCAGTACTTC.

The CDR3 DNA is TGTGCCAGCTCATCCGGGACAGGGGACAATCAGCCCCAGCATTTT. It codes for CASSSGTGDNQPQHF. This chain joins TRBV18 and TRBJ1-5, with 10 bases identical to TRBD1. Trimming at V came to 5 bases and at J to 3 bases, leaving 4 bases not matched to a gene. Germline V gene sequence: CDR1 KGHSH, CDR2 LQKENI. This CDR3 spans 15 amino acids.

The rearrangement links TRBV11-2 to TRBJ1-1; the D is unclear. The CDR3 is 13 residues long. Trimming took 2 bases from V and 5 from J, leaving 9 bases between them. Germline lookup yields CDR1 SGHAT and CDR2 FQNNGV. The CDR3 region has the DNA TGTGCCAGCAGCTTATCGGCATCGACTGAAGCTTTCTTT. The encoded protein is CASSLSASTEAFF.

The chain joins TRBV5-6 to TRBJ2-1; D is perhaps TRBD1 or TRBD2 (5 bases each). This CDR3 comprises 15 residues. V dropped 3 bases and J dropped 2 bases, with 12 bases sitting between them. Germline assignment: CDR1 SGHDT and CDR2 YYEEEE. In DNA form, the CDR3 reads TGTGCCAGCAGCTCCCCGGGACCACCCTACAATGAGCAGTTCTTC. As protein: CASSSPGPPYNEQFF.

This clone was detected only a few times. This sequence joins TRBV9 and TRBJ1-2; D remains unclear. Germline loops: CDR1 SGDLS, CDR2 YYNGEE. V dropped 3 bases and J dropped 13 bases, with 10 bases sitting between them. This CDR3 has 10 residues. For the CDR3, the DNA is TGTGCCAGCAGCGACCGAACGCTCACCTTC. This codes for CASSDRTLTF.

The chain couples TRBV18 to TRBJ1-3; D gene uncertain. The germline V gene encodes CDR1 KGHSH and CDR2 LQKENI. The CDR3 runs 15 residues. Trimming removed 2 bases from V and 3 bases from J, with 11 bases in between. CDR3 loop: CASSPSKIGGNTIYF. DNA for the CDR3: TGTGCCAGCTCACCAAGTAAGATAGGTGGAAACACCATATATTTT.